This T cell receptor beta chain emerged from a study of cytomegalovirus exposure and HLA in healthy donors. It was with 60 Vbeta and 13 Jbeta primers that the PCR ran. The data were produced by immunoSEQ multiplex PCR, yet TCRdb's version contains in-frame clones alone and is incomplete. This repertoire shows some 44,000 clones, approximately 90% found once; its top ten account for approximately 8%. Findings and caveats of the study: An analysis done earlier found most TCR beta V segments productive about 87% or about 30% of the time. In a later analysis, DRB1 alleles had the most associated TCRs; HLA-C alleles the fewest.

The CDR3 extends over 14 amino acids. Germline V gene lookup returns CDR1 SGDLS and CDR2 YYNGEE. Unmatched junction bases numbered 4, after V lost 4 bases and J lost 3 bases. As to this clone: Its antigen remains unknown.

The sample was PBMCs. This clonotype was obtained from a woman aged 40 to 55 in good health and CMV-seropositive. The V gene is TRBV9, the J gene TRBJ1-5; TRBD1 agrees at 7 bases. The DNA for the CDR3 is TGTGCCAGCAGCCGGGGACAGCTCAATCAGCCCCAGCATTTT. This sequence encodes CASSRGQLNQPQHF. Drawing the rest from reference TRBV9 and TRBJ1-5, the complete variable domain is DSGVTQTPKHLITATGQRVTLRCSPRSGDLSVYWYQQSLDQGLQFLIQYYNGEERAKGNILERFSAQQFPDLHSELNLSSLELGDSALYFCASSRGQLNQPQHFGDGTRLSIL.